Below are 5 T cell receptor beta chains sequenced from a single sample in a study of T cell repertoires in cytomegalovirus infection. Antigens for these TCRs are unknown. TCRdb independently ran MiXCR on the reads; one entry per CDR3 protein. The sample contains about 160,000 distinct CDR3 sequences, roughly 22% of which appear only once. The material sequenced was CD8+ T cells from cultured PBMCs, taken from culture after CMV antigen stimulation. All receptors derive from a human donor in good health (CMV status not recorded). Some clones in this sample may be carry-over from other donors' samples.

The gene calls are TRBV7-6 and TRBJ2-1; D might be TRBD1 (5 bases). Trimming left V 5 bases short and J 8 bases short, with 13 bases between. The CDR3 runs to 13 residues. Per the germline V gene, CDR1 is SGHVS and CDR2 is FNYEAQ. CDR3 DNA sequence: TGTGCCAGCAGCCCCCTTCAGGGTCATGAGCAGTTCTTC. Translated: CASSPLQGHEQFF.

This clonotype was counted a few times. The rearrangement joins TRBV11-2 to TRBJ2-1; 12 nucleotides line up with TRBD1. The CDR3 covers 15 residues. Germline V gene data show CDR1 as SGHAT and CDR2 as FQNNGV. After removal of 6 bases from V and 7 bases from J, the junction contained 7 bases not matched to a gene. CDR3 region: CASSAGQGASNEQFF. The CDR3 region has the DNA TGTGCCAGCAGTGCGGGACAGGGGGCGAGTAATGAGCAGTTCTTC.

This clonotype was observed a handful of times. The V and J genes are TRBV12-3 or TRBV12-4 and TRBJ1-5, with D perhaps matching TRBD1 (5 bases). This CDR3 comprises 14 residues. Trimming removed 3 bases from V and 6 bases from J, with 12 bases in between. The CDR3 reads CASSLFAGTQPQHF. CDR3 sequence (DNA): TGTGCCAGCAGTTTGTTCGCAGGGACTCAGCCCCAGCATTTT.

Here the CDR3 reads CASSEGIRAGYTF. In nucleotides, the CDR3 is TGTGCCAGCAGCGAAGGGATCAGGGCTGGCTACACCTTC. This chain links TRBV7-2 with TRBJ1-2; tentative D call: TRBD1 (5 bases). Per the germline V gene, CDR1 is SGHTA and CDR2 is FQGNSA. The CDR3 sequence is 13 residues long. V was trimmed by 5 bases and J by 7 bases, leaving 14 bases between them.

This clonotype appeared a few times. The CDR3: CASSLGRGDTGELFF. DNA for the CDR3: TGTGCCAGCAGCTTGGGCCGGGGGGACACCGGGGAGCTGTTTTTT. This rearrangement joins TRBV5-6 to TRBJ2-2, with 7 bases matching TRBD2. This CDR3 is 15 amino acids long. Looked up from germline, CDR1 is SGHDT and CDR2 is YYEEEE. V gave up 0 bases and J gave up 3 bases; unmatched junction bases: 2. The complete variable domain, with remaining parts taken from reference TRBV5-6 and TRBJ2-2, reads DAGVTQSPTHLIKTRGQQVTLRCSPKSGHDTVSWYQQALGQGPQFIFQYYEEEERQRGNFPDRFSGHQFPNYSSELNVNALLLGDSALYLCASSLGRGDTGELFFGEGSRLTVL.